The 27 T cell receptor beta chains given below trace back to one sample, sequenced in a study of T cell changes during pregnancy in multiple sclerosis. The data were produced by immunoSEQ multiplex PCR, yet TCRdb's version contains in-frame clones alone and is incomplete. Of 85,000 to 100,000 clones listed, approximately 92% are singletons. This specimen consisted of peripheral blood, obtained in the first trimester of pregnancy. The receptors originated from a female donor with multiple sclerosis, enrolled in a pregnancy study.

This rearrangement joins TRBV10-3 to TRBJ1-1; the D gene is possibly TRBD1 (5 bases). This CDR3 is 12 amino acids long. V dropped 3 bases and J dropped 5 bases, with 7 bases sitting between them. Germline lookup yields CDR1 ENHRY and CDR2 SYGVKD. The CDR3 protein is CAISDGGTEAFF. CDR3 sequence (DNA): TGTGCCATCAGTGACGGGGGGACTGAAGCTTTCTTT.

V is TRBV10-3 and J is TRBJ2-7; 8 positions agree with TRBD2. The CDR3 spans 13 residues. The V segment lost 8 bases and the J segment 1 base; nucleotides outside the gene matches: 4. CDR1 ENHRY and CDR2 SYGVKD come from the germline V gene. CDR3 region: CAISGGVSYEQYF. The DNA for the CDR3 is TGTGCCATCTCGGGGGGGGTTTCCTACGAGCAGTACTTC.

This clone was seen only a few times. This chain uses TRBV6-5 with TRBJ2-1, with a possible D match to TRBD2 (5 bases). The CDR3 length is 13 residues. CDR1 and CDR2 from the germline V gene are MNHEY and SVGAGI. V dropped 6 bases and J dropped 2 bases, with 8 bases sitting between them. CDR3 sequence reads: CASSNGAYNEQFF. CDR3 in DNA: TGTGCCAGCAGCAACGGGGCCTACAATGAGCAGTTCTTC.

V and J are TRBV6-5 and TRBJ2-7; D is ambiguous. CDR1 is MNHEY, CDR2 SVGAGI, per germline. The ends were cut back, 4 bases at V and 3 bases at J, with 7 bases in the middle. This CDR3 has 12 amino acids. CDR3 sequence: CASSSNSYEQYF. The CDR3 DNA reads TGTGCCAGCAGTTCAAATAGCTACGAGCAGTACTTC.

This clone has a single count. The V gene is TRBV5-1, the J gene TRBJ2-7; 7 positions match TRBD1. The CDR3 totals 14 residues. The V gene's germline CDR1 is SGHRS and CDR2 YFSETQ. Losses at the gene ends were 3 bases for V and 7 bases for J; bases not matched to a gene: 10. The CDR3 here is CASSWGTGVGEQYF. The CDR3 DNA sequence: TGCGCCAGCAGCTGGGGAACAGGGGTAGGTGAGCAGTACTTC.

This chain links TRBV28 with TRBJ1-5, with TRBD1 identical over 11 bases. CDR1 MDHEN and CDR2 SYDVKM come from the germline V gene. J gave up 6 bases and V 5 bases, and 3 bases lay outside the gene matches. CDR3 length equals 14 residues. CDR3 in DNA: TGTGCCAGCAGTCGGGACAGGGGGGGTCAGCCCCAGCATTTT. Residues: CASSRDRGGQPQHF.

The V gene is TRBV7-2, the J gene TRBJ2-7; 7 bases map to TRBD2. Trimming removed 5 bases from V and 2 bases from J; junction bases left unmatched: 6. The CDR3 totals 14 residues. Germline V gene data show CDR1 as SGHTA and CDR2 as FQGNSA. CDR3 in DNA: TGTGCCAGCAGCCTTAGCGGGTCCACCTACGAGCAGTACTTC. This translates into CASSLSGSTYEQYF.

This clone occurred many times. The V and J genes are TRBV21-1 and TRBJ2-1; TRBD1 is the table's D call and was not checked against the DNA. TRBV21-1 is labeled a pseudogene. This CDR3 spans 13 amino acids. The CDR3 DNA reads TGTGCCAGCAGCACAACAGGGACACCAGAGCAGTTCTTC. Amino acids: CASSTTGTPEQFF.

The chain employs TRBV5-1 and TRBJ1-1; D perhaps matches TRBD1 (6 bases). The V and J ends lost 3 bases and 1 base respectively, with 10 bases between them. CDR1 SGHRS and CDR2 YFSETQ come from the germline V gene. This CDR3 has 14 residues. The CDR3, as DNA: TGCGCCAGCAGCTGGGGACACTCGAACACTGAAGCTTTCTTT. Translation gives CASSWGHSNTEAFF. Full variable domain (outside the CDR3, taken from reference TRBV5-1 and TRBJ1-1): KAGVTQTPRYLIKTRGQQVTLSCSPISGHRSVSWYQQTPGQGLQFLFEYFSETQRNKGNFPGRFSGRQFSNSRSEMNVSTLELGDSALYLCASSWGHSNTEAFFGQGTRLTVV.

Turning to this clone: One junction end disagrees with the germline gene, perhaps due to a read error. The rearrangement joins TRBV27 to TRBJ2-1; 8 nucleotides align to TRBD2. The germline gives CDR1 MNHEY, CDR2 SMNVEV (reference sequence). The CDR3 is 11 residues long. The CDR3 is CASSSGTRTIF. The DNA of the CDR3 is TGTGCCAGCAGTTCCGGGACTAGAACGATCTTC.

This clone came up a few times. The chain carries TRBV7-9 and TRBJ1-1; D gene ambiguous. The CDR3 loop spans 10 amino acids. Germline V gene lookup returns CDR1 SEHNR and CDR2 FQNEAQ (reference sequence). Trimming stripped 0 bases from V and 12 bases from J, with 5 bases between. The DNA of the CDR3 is TGTGCCAGCAGCTTAGCGGAGCCTTTCTTT. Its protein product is CASSLAEPFF. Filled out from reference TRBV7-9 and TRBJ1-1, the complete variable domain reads DTGVSQNPRHKITKRGQNVTFRCDPISEHNRLYWYRQTLGQGPEFLTYFQNEAQLEKSRLLSDRFSAERPKGSFSTLEIQRTEQGDSAMYLCASSLAEPFFGQGTRLTVV.

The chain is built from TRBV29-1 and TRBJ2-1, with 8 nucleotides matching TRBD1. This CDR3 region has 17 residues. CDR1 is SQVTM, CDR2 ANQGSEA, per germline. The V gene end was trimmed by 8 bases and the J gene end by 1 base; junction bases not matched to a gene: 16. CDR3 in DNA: TGCAGCATCCATTCAGGGGGCGCGGTTGGATCCTACAATGAGCAGTTCTTC. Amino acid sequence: CSIHSGGAVGSYNEQFF.

CDR3 in DNA: TGTGCCAGCAGCGTAGATTGGAGCTCCTACGAGCAGTACTTC. Translation gives CASSVDWSSYEQYF. The rearrangement joins TRBV9 to TRBJ2-7; no clear D. This CDR3 comprises 14 residues. In germline, CDR1 is SGDLS, CDR2 YYNGEE. Trimming took 0 bases from V and 0 from J, leaving 7 bases between them. The variable domain in full, completed from reference TRBV9 and TRBJ2-7, reads DSGVTQTPKHLITATGQRVTLRCSPRSGDLSVYWYQQSLDQGLQFLIQYYNGEERAKGNILERFSAQQFPDLHSELNLSSLELGDSALYFCASSVDWSSYEQYFGPGTRLTVT.

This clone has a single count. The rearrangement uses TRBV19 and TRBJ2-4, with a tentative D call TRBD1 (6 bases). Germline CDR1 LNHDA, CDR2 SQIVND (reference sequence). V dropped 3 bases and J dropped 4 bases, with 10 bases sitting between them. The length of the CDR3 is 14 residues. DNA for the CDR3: TGTGCCAGTAGTATCCTCGGACAGAAAAACATTCAGTACTTC. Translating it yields CASSILGQKNIQYF.

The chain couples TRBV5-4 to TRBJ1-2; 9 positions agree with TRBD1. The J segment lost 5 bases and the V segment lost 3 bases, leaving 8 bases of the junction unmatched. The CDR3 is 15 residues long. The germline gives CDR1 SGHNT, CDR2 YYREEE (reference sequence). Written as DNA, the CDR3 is TGTGCCAGCAGCTCCTACCCGGGACAGGGATATGGCTACACCTTC. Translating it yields CASSSYPGQGYGYTF.

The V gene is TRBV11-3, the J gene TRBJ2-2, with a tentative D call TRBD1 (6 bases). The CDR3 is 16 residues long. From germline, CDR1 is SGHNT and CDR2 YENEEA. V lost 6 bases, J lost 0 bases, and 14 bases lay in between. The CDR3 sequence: CASSPIRGANTGELFF. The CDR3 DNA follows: TGTGCCAGCAGTCCGATCAGGGGCGCGAACACCGGGGAGCTGTTTTTT.

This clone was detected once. The CDR3 is CASSGASPGGSYNEQFF. The CDR3, as DNA: TGTGCCAGCAGCGGGGCCTCCCCAGGGGGATCCTACAATGAGCAGTTCTTC. The J gene is TRBJ2-1, the V gene TRBV9; 7 bases agree with TRBD1. The CDR3 has 17 residues. Germline CDR1 is SGDLS and CDR2 is YYNGEE. Germline trimming cut 3 bases from V and 1 base from J; bases unmatched to any gene: 10. The full variable domain, rest sourced from reference TRBV9 and TRBJ2-1, is DSGVTQTPKHLITATGQRVTLRCSPRSGDLSVYWYQQSLDQGLQFLIQYYNGEERAKGNILERFSAQQFPDLHSELNLSSLELGDSALYFCASSGASPGGSYNEQFFGPGTRLTVL.

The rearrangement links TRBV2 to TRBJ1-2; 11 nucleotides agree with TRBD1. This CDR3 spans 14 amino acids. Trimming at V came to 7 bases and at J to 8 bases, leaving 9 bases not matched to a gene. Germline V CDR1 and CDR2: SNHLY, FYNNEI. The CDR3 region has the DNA TGTGCCAGCAAAGCAGGACAGGGGGCGCGGGGCTACACCTTC. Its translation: CASKAGQGARGYTF. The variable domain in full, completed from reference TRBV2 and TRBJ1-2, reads EPEVTQTPSHQVTQMGQEVILRCVPISNHLYFYWYRQILGQKVEFLVSFYNNEISEKSEIFDDQFSVERPDGSNFTLKIRSTKLEDSAMYFCASKAGQGARGYTFGSGTRLTVV.

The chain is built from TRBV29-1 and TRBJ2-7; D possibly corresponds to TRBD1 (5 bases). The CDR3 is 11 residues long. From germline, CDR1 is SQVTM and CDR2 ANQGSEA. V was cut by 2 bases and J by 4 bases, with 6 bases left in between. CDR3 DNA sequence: TGCAGCGTTGAACAGGGTTACGAGCAGTACTTC. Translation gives CSVEQGYEQYF.

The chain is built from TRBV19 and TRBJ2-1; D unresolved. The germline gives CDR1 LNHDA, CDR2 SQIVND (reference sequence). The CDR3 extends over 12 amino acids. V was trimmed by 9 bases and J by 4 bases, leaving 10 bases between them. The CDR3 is CASTDLYNEQFF. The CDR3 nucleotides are TGTGCCAGCACAGACCTATACAATGAGCAGTTCTTC.

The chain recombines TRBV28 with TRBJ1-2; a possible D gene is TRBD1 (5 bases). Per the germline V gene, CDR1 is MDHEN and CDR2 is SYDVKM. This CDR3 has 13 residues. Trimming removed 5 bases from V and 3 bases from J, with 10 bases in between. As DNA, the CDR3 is TGTGCCAGCAGTCAGGGTGGGGACTATGGCTACACCTTC. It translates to CASSQGGDYGYTF.

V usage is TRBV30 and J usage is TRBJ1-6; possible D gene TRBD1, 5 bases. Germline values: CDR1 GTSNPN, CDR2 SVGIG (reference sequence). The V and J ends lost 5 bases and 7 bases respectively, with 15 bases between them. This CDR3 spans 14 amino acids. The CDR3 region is CAWDGGTQNSPLHF. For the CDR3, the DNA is TGTGCCTGGGACGGGGGGACCCAAAATTCACCCCTCCACTTT.

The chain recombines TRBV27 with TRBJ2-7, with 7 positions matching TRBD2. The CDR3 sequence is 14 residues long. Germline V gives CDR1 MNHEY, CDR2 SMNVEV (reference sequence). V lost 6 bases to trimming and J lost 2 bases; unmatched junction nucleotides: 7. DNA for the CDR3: TGTGCCAGCAGGAGGGTAGCGGGTGCCTACGAGCAGTACTTC. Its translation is CASRRVAGAYEQYF.

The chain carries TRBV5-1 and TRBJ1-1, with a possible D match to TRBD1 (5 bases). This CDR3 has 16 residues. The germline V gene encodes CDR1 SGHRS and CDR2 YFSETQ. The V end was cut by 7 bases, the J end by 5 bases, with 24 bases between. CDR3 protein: CASRPRGGPEGTEAFF. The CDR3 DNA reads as TGCGCCAGCCGCCCGCGGGGGGGACCTGAGGGGACTGAAGCTTTCTTT.

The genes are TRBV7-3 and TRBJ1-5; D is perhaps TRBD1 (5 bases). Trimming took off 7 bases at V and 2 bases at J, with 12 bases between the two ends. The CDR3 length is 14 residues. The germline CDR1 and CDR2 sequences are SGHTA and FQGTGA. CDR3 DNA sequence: TGTGCCAGCACCCAGGGTCCTGGCAATCAGCCCCAGCATTTT. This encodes CASTQGPGNQPQHF.

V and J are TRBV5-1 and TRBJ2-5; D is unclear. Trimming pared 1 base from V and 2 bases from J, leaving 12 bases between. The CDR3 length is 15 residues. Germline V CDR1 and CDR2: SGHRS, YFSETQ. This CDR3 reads CASSLNWAGQETQYF. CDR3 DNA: TGCGCCAGCAGCTTGAATTGGGCAGGACAAGAGACCCAGTACTTC.

Here the CDR3 reads CASSFEAEYEQYF. The CDR3 region has the DNA TGCGCCAGCAGCTTCGAAGCGGAGTACGAGCAGTACTTC. V usage is TRBV5-1 and J usage is TRBJ2-7; D perhaps matches TRBD2 (5 bases). This CDR3 has 13 residues. Germline V gives CDR1 SGHRS, CDR2 YFSETQ. Trimming cost V 2 bases and J 4 bases, with 10 bases left between them.